Each of the 30 T cell receptor beta chains below was sequenced from the same sample in a study of blood T cell repertoires in COVID-19. Measured with immunoSEQ multiplex PCR; TCRdb has only the in-frame clones, and not every one. The data show 110,000 to 150,000 clones, roughly 85% seen once. Sample: PBMCs or T cells enriched from blood (not recorded which). The receptors were gathered from a man aged 50-60 years who had recovered from COVID-19.

V is TRBV6-5 and J is TRBJ1-5; tentative D call: TRBD1 (6 bases). Trimming removed 4 bases at V and 0 bases at J, with 10 bases between. The CDR3 runs to 15 residues. Looked up from germline, CDR1 is MNHEY and CDR2 is SVGAGI. The CDR3 region is CASSFGTPSNQPQHF. CDR3 bases: TGTGCCAGCAGTTTCGGGACACCTAGCAATCAGCCCCAGCATTTT.

The chain recombines TRBV28 with TRBJ2-5; a possible D gene is TRBD1 (5 bases). Per the germline V gene, CDR1 is MDHEN and CDR2 is SYDVKM. Trimming took 6 bases from V and 4 from J, leaving 12 bases between them. This CDR3 comprises 13 residues. This chain's CDR3 is CASRVLDRETQYF. The CDR3 nucleotides are TGTGCCAGCAGAGTTCTTGACAGAGAGACCCAGTACTTC.

The chain carries TRBV7-9 and TRBJ2-5, with D possibly matching TRBD2 (6 bases). Germline values: CDR1 SEHNR, CDR2 FQNEAQ (reference sequence). The germline V and J ends were trimmed by 2 bases and 4 bases, with 17 bases remaining between them. CDR3 size: 16 residues. The CDR3 loop is CASSLRLTGVGETQYF. In DNA form, the CDR3 reads TGTGCCAGCAGCTTACGTTTGACGGGAGTGGGAGAGACCCAGTACTTC.

This chain uses TRBV2 with TRBJ2-5, with 10 bases matching TRBD1. V dropped 4 bases and J dropped 5; count of bases not matched to a gene: 28. The CDR3 is made up of 22 amino acids. Germline V gene data show CDR1 as SNHLY and CDR2 as FYNNEI. The CDR3 bases are TGTGCCAGCAGTGCGGGTTACCACTGGACCACCGGGACAGGGGAATTGGGGGAGACCCAGTACTTC. It encodes CASSAGYHWTTGTGELGETQYF.

The chain joins TRBV28 to TRBJ1-2; 9 positions match TRBD1. Germline CDR1 is MDHEN and CDR2 is SYDVKM. The junction had 4 bases not matched to a gene; V was cut back by 11 bases and J by 0 bases. The CDR3 consists of 13 residues. The DNA of the CDR3 is TGTGCCGCAAGACAGGGGGCTAACTATGGCTACACCTTC. It encodes CAARQGANYGYTF.

The chain is built from TRBV28 and TRBJ1-2; the match to TRBD1 covers 10 bases. There are 15 residues in the CDR3. CDR1 is MDHEN, CDR2 SYDVKM, per germline. Germline trimming cut 5 bases from V and 8 bases from J; bases unmatched to any gene: 11. The CDR3 loop is CASSRQGAPGGGYTF. In DNA, the CDR3 is TGTGCCAGCAGTCGACAGGGGGCGCCCGGAGGAGGCTACACCTTC.

This clone occurred once. The chain couples TRBV4-3 to TRBJ1-2; the D is unclear. CDR1 is LGHNA, CDR2 YSLEER, per germline. The CDR3 sequence is 14 residues long. V dropped 0 bases and J dropped 8 bases, with 13 bases sitting between them. The CDR3 DNA sequence: TGCGCCAGCAGCCAAGATCACCAGGTAACGGGCTACACCTTC. This encodes CASSQDHQVTGYTF.

The chain combines TRBV7-2 with TRBJ2-7; 7 bases line up with TRBD1. The CDR3 totals 14 residues. The germline CDR1 and CDR2 sequences are SGHTA and FQGNSA. V lost 7 bases, J lost 1 base, and 7 bases stayed unmatched. As DNA, the CDR3 is TGTGCCAGCACGGGTGACAGGGTATCCTACGAGCAGTACTTC. Translated: CASTGDRVSYEQYF.

The table lists this clone with a count of one. The J gene is TRBJ2-1, the V gene TRBV24-1; maybe TRBD1 (5 bases). V was shortened by 10 bases and J by 5 bases, with 14 bases between the two germline ends. The CDR3 extends over 13 amino acids. Germline-derived CDR1 and CDR2 are KGHDR and SFDVKD. CDR3 DNA: TGTGCCACAGGGGTTGTGAATAACAATGAGCAGTTCTTC. It yields the protein CATGVVNNNEQFF.

V gene TRBV11-2 combines with J gene TRBJ2-1; TRBD2 matches 11 bases. CDR3 length: 15 amino acids. Looked up from germline, CDR1 is SGHAT and CDR2 is FQNNGV. J was trimmed by 5 bases and V by 7 bases; bases with no gene match: 7. In nucleotides, the CDR3 is TGTGCCAGCACCATTACTAGCGGGAGAAACAATGAGCAGTTCTTC. Its protein is CASTITSGRNNEQFF.

This chain uses TRBV24-1 with TRBJ2-2; 8 nucleotides line up with TRBD1. Unmatched junction bases numbered 5, after V lost 3 bases and J lost 3 bases. CDR3 length: 16 residues. Germline CDR1 is KGHDR and CDR2 is SFDVKD. The CDR3 nucleotides read TGTGCCACCAGTGATCCCGACAGGGGCGACACCGGGGAGCTGTTTTTT. It translates to CATSDPDRGDTGELFF.

V usage is TRBV4-3 and J usage is TRBJ2-1; 12 bases agree with TRBD2. The germline V gene has CDR1 LGHNA and CDR2 YSLEER. V gave up 4 bases and J gave up 3 bases; unmatched junction bases: 4. The CDR3 runs to 16 residues. This chain's CDR3 is CASSLLLAGGYNEQFF. The CDR3 DNA follows: TGCGCCAGCAGCCTACTACTAGCGGGGGGCTACAATGAGCAGTTCTTC.

The chain recombines TRBV7-2 with TRBJ2-1, with D possibly TRBD1 on 6 matching bases. In germline, CDR1 is SGHTA, CDR2 FQGNSA. The V end lost 4 bases, the J end lost 6 bases, and 16 bases lay between the germline ends. The CDR3 length is 15 residues. CDR3 sequence reads: CASSSGQPRGNEQFF. The CDR3 DNA reads TGTGCCAGCAGCTCCGGACAGCCCCGGGGCAATGAGCAGTTCTTC.

This clone was recorded once. V is TRBV19 and J is TRBJ2-7, with 7 bases fitting TRBD1. V was clipped by 6 bases and J by 5 bases; unmatched bases: 7. CDR3 length: 13 residues. Germline V gene lookup returns CDR1 LNHDA and CDR2 SQIVND (reference sequence). Here the CDR3 DNA reads TGTGCCAGTAGCCGGACAGGCCGGCACGAGCAGTACTTC. Its protein is CASSRTGRHEQYF.

This chain connects TRBV3-1 (or the pseudogene TRBV3-2) to TRBJ1-1; D gene uncertain. The CDR3 consists of 15 residues. Germline loops: CDR1 LGHDT, CDR2 YNNKEL (reference sequence). V lost 4 bases to trimming and J lost 1 base, with 13 bases between them. The CDR3 DNA reads as TGTGCCAGCAGCCTCCCGAGGAATGGGAACACTGAAGCTTTCTTT. The encoded protein is CASSLPRNGNTEAFF.

This chain uses TRBV7-2 with TRBJ1-3; D not resolved. V was clipped by 2 bases and J by 3 bases, with 11 bases between them. Germline CDR1 reads SGHTA; CDR2 reads FQGNSA. The CDR3 runs 15 residues. CDR3 sequence: CASSLRPGYGNTIYF. The CDR3 nucleotides are TGTGCCAGCAGCTTACGGCCCGGGTATGGAAACACCATATATTTT.

The chain has TRBV19 and TRBJ1-1; possibly TRBD1 for D (5 bases). Looked up from germline, CDR1 is LNHDA and CDR2 is SQIVND (reference sequence). This CDR3 has 16 residues. Trimming took off 1 base at V and 4 bases at J, with 16 bases between the two ends. CDR3: CASSIGGLGGATEAFF. The CDR3 DNA sequence: TGTGCCAGTAGTATAGGGGGCCTGGGAGGGGCCACTGAAGCTTTCTTT.

The J gene is TRBJ2-2, the V gene TRBV6-5, with D possibly TRBD1 on 5 matching bases. V gave up 2 bases and J gave up 4 bases, with 8 bases separating them. Germline CDR1 reads MNHEY; CDR2 reads SVGAGI. The CDR3 has 14 residues. The CDR3 DNA follows: TGTGCCAGCAGTTACGCCAGGGCCACCGGGGAGCTGTTTTTT. Protein sequence: CASSYARATGELFF.

The chain carries TRBV6-2 or TRBV6-3 and TRBJ2-3; the match to TRBD2 covers 8 bases. The germline CDR1 and CDR2 sequences are MNHEY and SVGEGT. The CDR3 consists of 16 residues. J gave up 3 bases and V 2 bases, and 7 bases lay outside the gene matches. This chain's CDR3 is CASSYPAGEGTDTQYF. DNA of the CDR3: TGTGCCAGCAGTTACCCAGCGGGGGAGGGAACAGATACGCAGTATTTT.

The chain couples TRBV5-3 to TRBJ1-2; D remains ambiguous. TRBV5-3 is marked as an open reading frame, function uncertain. Trimming left V 10 bases short and J 4 bases short, with 23 bases between. The CDR3 runs 15 residues. CDR3 sequence (DNA): TGTGCCCAAGCTCCGACGGGAGGGCGCGGCTATGGCTACACCTTC. The encoded protein is CAQAPTGGRGYGYTF.

This clone has just a few counts. CDR3 in DNA: TGTGCCAGTAGTTCCGGGATGAGGGAGAATGAGCAGTTCTTC. Translation: CASSSGMRENEQFF. The chain recombines TRBV19 with TRBJ2-1; TRBD2 might be the D (5 bases). Germline CDR1 and CDR2: LNHDA and SQIVND (reference sequence). The CDR3 is made up of 14 amino acids. Trimming stripped 5 bases from V and 7 bases from J, with 15 bases between.

This clone appeared once. V is TRBV28 and J is TRBJ2-3; 8 bases line up with TRBD2. The CDR3 loop spans 16 amino acids. The germline gives CDR1 MDHEN, CDR2 SYDVKM. The junction had 10 bases not matched to a gene; V was cut back by 8 bases and J by 0 bases. CDR3 sequence (DNA): TGTGCCAGCCTCCCTAGGACTAGCCTTAGCACAGATACGCAGTATTTT. This sequence encodes CASLPRTSLSTDTQYF.

This chain connects TRBV4-2 to TRBJ1-3; the D is unclear. CDR3 length equals 14 residues. Germline values: CDR1 LGHNA, CDR2 YNFKEQ. Trimming removed 3 bases from V and 1 base from J, with 7 bases in between. CDR3 residues: CASSQSGSGNTIYF. The CDR3 bases are TGTGCCAGCAGCCAGTCGGGGTCTGGAAACACCATATATTTT.

V gene TRBV28 combines with J gene TRBJ2-3, with 7 bases fitting TRBD2. CDR1 MDHEN and CDR2 SYDVKM come from the germline V gene. The junction had 5 bases not matched to a gene; V was cut back by 2 bases and J by 3 bases. This CDR3 has 15 amino acids. CDR3 bases: TGTGCCAGCAGTTTACGGCGGGAGAGGACAGATACGCAGTATTTT. It encodes CASSLRRERTDTQYF. Combining the CDR3 with reference TRBV28 and TRBJ2-3 gives the whole variable domain DVKVTQSSRYLVKRTGEKVFLECVQDMDHENMFWYRQDPGLGLRLIYFSYDVKMKEKGDIPEGYSVSREKKERFSLILESASTNQTSMYLCASSLRRERTDTQYFGPGTRLTVL.

This sequence joins TRBV3-1 (or the pseudogene TRBV3-2) and TRBJ1-4; the D gene is possibly TRBD1 (5 bases). The CDR3 is made up of 15 amino acids. V lost 0 bases and J 4 bases, leaving 9 bases between the germline ends. The germline V gene encodes CDR1 LGHDT and CDR2 YNNKEL (reference sequence). CDR3 loop: CASSQDPGFNEKLFF. The DNA for the CDR3 is TGTGCCAGCAGCCAAGATCCAGGGTTTAATGAAAAACTGTTTTTT.

In regard to this clone: At one of its ends the junction is not consistent with the germline gene, which may arise from a read error. The chain recombines TRBV7-3 with TRBJ2-3; TRBD1 matches at 7 bases. Germline CDR1 SGHTA, CDR2 FQGTGA. The CDR3 has 18 amino acids. CDR3 residues: CASSLTSTGTPFTNTQYF. CDR3 nucleotide sequence: TGTGCCAGCAGCTTAACCTCGACAGGGACCCCTTTCACAAATACGCAGTATTTT.

This clone was seen a few times. This specimen includes other DNA sequences encoding the same CDR3. The rearrangement links TRBV28 to TRBJ1-5; 8 bases align to TRBD1. Germline V lookup: CDR1 MDHEN, CDR2 SYDVKM. The CDR3 spans 15 residues. The trim removed 6 bases at V and 3 bases at J, leaving 7 bases unmatched. The CDR3 nucleotides read TGTGCCAGCAGCTCCGGACAGGGTTCCAATCAGCCCCAGCATTTT. Translating gives CASSSGQGSNQPQHF.

V gene TRBV28 combines with J gene TRBJ1-2; D is undetermined. The V gene lost 3 bases and the J gene lost 8 bases, with 7 bases spanning the gap. The CDR3 length is 11 residues. Germline lookup yields CDR1 MDHEN and CDR2 SYDVKM. The CDR3, as DNA: TGTGCCAGCAGTTTGCGTGCAGGCTACACCTTC. Amino acids: CASSLRAGYTF.

The gene calls are TRBV5-1 and TRBJ2-7, with TRBD2 matching 7 bases. Looked up from germline, CDR1 is SGHRS and CDR2 is YFSETQ. The CDR3 extends over 18 amino acids. The ends lost 2 bases at V and 0 bases at J; junction bases unmatched: 14. The CDR3 nucleotides read TGCGCCAGCAGCTTCAAAGTGGCGGGAGTGGGAATCTCCTACGAGCAGTACTTC. Its protein product is CASSFKVAGVGISYEQYF.

This chain connects TRBV29-1 to TRBJ2-2; 9 nucleotides agree with TRBD1. J was trimmed by 4 bases and V by 6 bases; bases with no gene match: 9. Germline assignment: CDR1 SQVTM and CDR2 ANQGSEA. The CDR3 runs to 15 residues. CDR3 nucleotide sequence: TGCAGCGTGGCCCGGACAGGGGACAGCACCGGGGAGCTGTTTTTT. Protein: CSVARTGDSTGELFF.